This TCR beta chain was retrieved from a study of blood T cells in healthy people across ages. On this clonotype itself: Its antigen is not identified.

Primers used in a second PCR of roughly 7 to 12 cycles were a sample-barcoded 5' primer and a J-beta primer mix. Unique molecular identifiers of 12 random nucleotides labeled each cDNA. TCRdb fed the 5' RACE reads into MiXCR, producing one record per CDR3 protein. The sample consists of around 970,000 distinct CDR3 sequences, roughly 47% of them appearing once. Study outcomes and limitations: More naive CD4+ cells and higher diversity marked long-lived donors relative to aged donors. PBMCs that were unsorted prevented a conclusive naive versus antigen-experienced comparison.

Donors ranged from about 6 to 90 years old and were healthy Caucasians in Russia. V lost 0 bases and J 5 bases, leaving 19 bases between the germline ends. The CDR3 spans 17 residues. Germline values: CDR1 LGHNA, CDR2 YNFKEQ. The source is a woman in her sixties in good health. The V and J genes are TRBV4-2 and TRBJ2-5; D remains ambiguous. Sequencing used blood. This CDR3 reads CASSQDFNDEQIETQYF. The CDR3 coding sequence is TGTGCCAGCAGCCAAGATTTCAATGACGAGCAGATCGAGACCCAGTACTTC.